This TCR beta chain was recorded in a study of identical twins. General study points: Cross-sectional statistical analysis was relied on for the conclusions, without the same donors being followed.

In the case of this clonotype: Its matching antigen is unknown.

The CDR3 has 14 residues. V was shortened by 1 base and J by 5 bases, with 8 bases between the two germline ends. Germline values: CDR1 KGHSH, CDR2 LQKENI. A single record per CDR3 protein comes from TCRdb applying MiXCR to the 5' RACE reads. The sample shows about 240,000 distinct CDR3 sequences, under 12% of them seen only once. Healthy Caucasians made up all donors. This clonotype was obtained from a man between 50 and 59 years old in good health. The sequenced sample was memory T cells sorted from blood. The chain uses TRBV18 and TRBJ2-2; no firm D call. The CDR3 loop reads CASSPLGVTGELFF. The DNA of the CDR3 is TGTGCCAGCTCACCACTTGGGGTTACCGGGGAGCTGTTTTTT.